The clone carrying this TCR beta chain has at least ten counts. The antigen is unknown. This sample was taken from a study of T cells in Graves' hyperthyroidism and ophthalmopathy. Study-level results: Prediction of ophthalmopathy progression came a median around 6.1 months pre-onset.

For ophthalmopathy patients, the Clinical Activity Score was at least 3 and the NOSPECS grade at least 4; duration was under 3 months. Reasons for excluding patients were uncontrolled infection, other autoimmune disease, pregnancy or lactation. For the diagnoses, clinical symptoms, serum thyroxine and TRAb, thyroid ultrasound and orbital computed tomography were used. This CDR3 spans 16 amino acids. CDR1 and CDR2 (germline): MNHEY, SMNVEV (reference sequence). Trimming shortened V by 2 bases and J by 3 bases, and 11 bases separated the two germline ends. Researchers amplified the TCR beta CDR3 regions from RNA transcripts. The TCR CDR3 was amplified in a first-round RT-PCR using the HTBI primer set. TCRdb re-derived calls from the multiplex PCR reads in MiXCR, one entry per CDR3 protein. The sample lists a few hundred thousand distinct CDR3 sequences; more than 15% were seen once.

The TCR comes from a woman between 35 and 50 years old with Graves' ophthalmopathy. The sample comprised blood. V is TRBV27 and J is TRBJ1-6; the D is unclear. This chain's CDR3 is CASSLASPVYNSPLHF. CDR3 bases: TGTGCCAGCAGTTTAGCTAGTCCGGTCTATAATTCACCCCTCCACTTT.